What follows describes a single TCR beta chain. What it binds is not known. The data originate from a study of T-cell reconstitution after alpha-beta-depleted transplantation in children. Unique molecular identifiers tagged the TCRbeta library. TCRdb itself ran the PCR reads through MiXCR, one entry per CDR3 protein. The profile covers about 440,000 distinct CDR3 sequences, with approximately 42% appearing a single time and approximately 30% taken by the ten largest. The CDR3 length is 16 residues. Per the germline V gene, CDR1 is LGHNA and CDR2 is YSLEER. The V gene end was trimmed by 4 bases and the J gene end by 0 bases; junction bases not matched to a gene: 5. General observations from the study: When one year had passed after transplant, most T-cell counts and diversity came from newly produced T cells.

The V and J genes are TRBV4-3 and TRBJ1-1; 10 bases map to TRBD1. The source material was PBMCs, sampled before TCRalphabeta/CD19-depleted stem cell transplant. The clonotype originates from a girl aged 2-10 years with aplastic anemia, due to receive a stem cell transplant. CDR3 sequence: CASSPTGGSLNTEAFF. In nucleotides, the CDR3 is TGCGCCAGCAGCCCGACAGGGGGCTCCCTGAACACTGAAGCTTTCTTT.